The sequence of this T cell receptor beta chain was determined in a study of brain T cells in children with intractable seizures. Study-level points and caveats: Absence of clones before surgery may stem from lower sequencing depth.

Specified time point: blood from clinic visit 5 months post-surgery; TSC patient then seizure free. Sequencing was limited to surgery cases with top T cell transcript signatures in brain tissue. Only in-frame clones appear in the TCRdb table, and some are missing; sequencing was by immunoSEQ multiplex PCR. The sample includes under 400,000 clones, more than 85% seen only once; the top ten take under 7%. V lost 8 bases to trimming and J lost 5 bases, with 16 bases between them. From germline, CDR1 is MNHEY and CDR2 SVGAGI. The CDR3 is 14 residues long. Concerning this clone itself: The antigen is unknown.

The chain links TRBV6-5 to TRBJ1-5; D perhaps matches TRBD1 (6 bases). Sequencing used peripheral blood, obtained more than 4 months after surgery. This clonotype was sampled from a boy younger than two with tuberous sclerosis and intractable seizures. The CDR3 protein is CASGFGGGYQPQHF. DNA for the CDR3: TGTGCCAGCGGCTTCGGGGGGGGCTATCAGCCCCAGCATTTT.